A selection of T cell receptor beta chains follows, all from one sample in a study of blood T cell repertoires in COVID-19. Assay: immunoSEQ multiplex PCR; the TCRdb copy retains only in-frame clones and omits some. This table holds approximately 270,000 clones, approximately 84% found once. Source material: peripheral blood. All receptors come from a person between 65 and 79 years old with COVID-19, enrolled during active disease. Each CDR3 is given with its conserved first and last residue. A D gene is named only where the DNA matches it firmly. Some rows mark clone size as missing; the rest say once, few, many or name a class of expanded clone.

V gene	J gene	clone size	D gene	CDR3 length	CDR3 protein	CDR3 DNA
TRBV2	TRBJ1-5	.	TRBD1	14	CASSGDRGNQPQHF	TGTGCCAGCAGTGGGGACAGGGGTAATCAGCCCCAGCATTTT
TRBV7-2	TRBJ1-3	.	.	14	CASSYTGYGNTIYF	TGTGCCAGCAGTTATACAGGGTATGGAAACACCATATATTTT
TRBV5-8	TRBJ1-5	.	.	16	CASSLATGVGDQPQHF	TGTGCCAGCAGCTTGGCCACCGGGGTTGGAGACCAGCCCCAGCATTTT
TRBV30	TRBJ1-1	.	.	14	CAWSVWGGSTEAFF	TGTGCCTGGAGTGTATGGGGGGGTTCCACTGAAGCTTTCTTT
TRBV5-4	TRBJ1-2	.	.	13	CASKWDGEEGYTF	TGTGCCAGCAAATGGGATGGGGAGGAGGGCTACACCTTC
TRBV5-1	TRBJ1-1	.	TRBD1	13	CASSRDSFTEAFF	TGCGCCAGCAGTCGGGACAGTTTCACTGAAGCTTTCTTT
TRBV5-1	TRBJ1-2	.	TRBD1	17	CASSFEPTGALYYGYTF	TGCGCCAGCAGCTTTGAGCCTACAGGGGCCCTGTACTATGGCTACACCTTC
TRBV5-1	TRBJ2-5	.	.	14	CASSPGTHQETQYF	TGCGCCAGCAGCCCCGGGACTCACCAAGAGACCCAGTACTTC
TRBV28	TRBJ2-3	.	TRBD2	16	CASSRPGLAGLDTQYF	TGTGCCAGCAGTCGGCCGGGACTAGCGGGGTTAGATACGCAGTATTTT
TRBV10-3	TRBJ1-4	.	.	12	CATTHNNEKLFF	TGTGCCACCACACACAATAATGAAAAACTGTTTTTT
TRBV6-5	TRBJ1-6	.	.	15	CASTGAAGANSPLHF	TGTGCCAGCACTGGGGCCGCAGGGGCCAATTCACCCCTCCACTTT
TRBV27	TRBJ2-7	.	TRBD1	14	CASRGRQGSYEQYF	TGTGCCAGCAGGGGGAGACAGGGGTCCTACGAGCAGTACTTC
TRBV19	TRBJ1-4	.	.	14	CASRPGGGREKLFF	TGTGCCAGTAGGCCCGGGGGGGGCCGTGAAAAACTGTTTTTT
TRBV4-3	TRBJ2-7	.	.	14	CASSHKLAGNEQYF	TGCGCCAGCAGCCATAAACTAGCCGGTAACGAGCAGTACTTC
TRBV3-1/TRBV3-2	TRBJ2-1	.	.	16	CASSRIGSTTLNEQFF	TGTGCCAGCAGCCGGATAGGCTCTACTACCCTCAATGAGCAGTTCTTC
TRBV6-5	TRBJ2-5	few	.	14	CASSPGLVQETQYF	TGTGCCAGCAGCCCGGGACTTGTCCAAGAGACCCAGTACTTC
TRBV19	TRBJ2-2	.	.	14	CASSSGANTGELFF	TGTGCCAGTAGTAGCGGCGCGAACACCGGGGAGCTGTTTTTT
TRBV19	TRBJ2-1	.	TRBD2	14	CASQSSGIYNEQFF	TGTGCCAGCCAATCTAGCGGGATCTACAATGAGCAGTTCTTC
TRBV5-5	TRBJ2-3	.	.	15	CASSFPSRPTDTQYF	TGTGCCAGCAGCTTCCCCTCTCGTCCTACAGATACGCAGTATTTT
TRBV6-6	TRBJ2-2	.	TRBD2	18	CASSRVLAGGQNTGELFF	TGTGCCAGCAGTCGTGTTCTAGCGGGGGGCCAGAACACCGGGGAGCTGTTTTTT